A selection of T cell receptor beta chains follows, all from one sample in a study of T-cell reconstitution after alpha-beta-depleted transplantation in children. In TCRdb, the PCR reads were re-called with MiXCR into one record per CDR3 protein. The table includes 350,000 to 400,000 distinct CDR3 sequences, about an eighth detected once. Sequences were derived from PBMCs, sampled from the stem cell graft. These receptors were collected from a human donor who donated a stem cell graft to a child with Fanconi anemia. CDR3s include the opening cysteine and the closing phenylalanine or tryptophan. A D gene is named only where the DNA matches it firmly. Clone size is stated in some rows and not others, as once, few, many or a class when expanded.

CDR3 DNA,CDR3 protein,J gene,CDR3 length,V gene,clone size,D gene
TGTGCCAGCGGAAATCGACAGTTCCCCGCTGAGTACTTC,CASGNRQFPAEYF,TRBJ2-7,13,TRBV7-9,-,-
TGTGCCAGCAGTTTGTGGGGTGATCGCAATGAGCAGTTCTTC,CASSLWGDRNEQFF,TRBJ2-1,14,TRBV28,many,-
TGCGCCAGCAGCAGAGAAGGGGACAATGAAAAACTGTTTTTT,CASSREGDNEKLFF,TRBJ1-4,14,TRBV5-1,-,-
TGTGCCAGCAGCTCCCAAGTAGCGGGGGTTCCTGGTGAGCAGTTCTTC,CASSSQVAGVPGEQFF,TRBJ2-1,16,TRBV7-6,few,TRBD2
TGTGCCAGCAGCTTAGTAACAGGGGCCTATGGCTACACCTTC,CASSLVTGAYGYTF,TRBJ1-2,14,TRBV7-9,many,TRBD1
TGTGCCAGCAGCCAAGACGACAGGGAAGAGGGCTACACCTTC,CASSQDDREEGYTF,TRBJ1-2,14,TRBV4-2,few,TRBD1
TGTGCCAGCAGTTCCCCGGGTTCGGACAGGAAAGCTAACTATGGCTACACCTTC,CASSSPGSDRKANYGYTF,TRBJ1-2,18,TRBV6-5,-,TRBD1
TGTGCCAGTGAAATGAACACTGAAGCTTTCTTT,CASEMNTEAFF,TRBJ1-1,11,TRBV5-5,many,-
TGTGCCAGCAGCTTAGGGATTGGACAGCCCCAGCATTTT,CASSLGIGQPQHF,TRBJ1-5,13,TRBV7-2,few,-
TGTGCCAGCACGCCGGGACAGGGCACCGGGGAGCTGTTTTTT,CASTPGQGTGELFF,TRBJ2-2,14,TRBV7-2,few,TRBD1
TGTGCCAGCAGCCAAGAGAAGGCAGCGACGAACACCGGGGAGCTGTTTTTT,CASSQEKAATNTGELFF,TRBJ2-2,17,TRBV4-2,many,-
TGTGCCAGCAGTCCGGGACAGGGGACTGGAAACACCATATATTTT,CASSPGQGTGNTIYF,TRBJ1-3,15,TRBV12-3/TRBV12-4,many,TRBD1
TGTGCCAGCAGCCGGGCCCGGCCGGCCGGGGAGCTGTTTTTT,CASSRARPAGELFF,TRBJ2-2,14,TRBV7-2,few,-
TGTGCCAGCAGCCCGAGCGGGAGTCCCGCTTCGCGGCAGTTCTTC,CASSPSGSPASRQFF,TRBJ2-1,15,TRBV7-8,-,TRBD2
TGTGCCAGCAACCCCCCGGGGACCCTAAGCACAGATACGCAGTATTTT,CASNPPGTLSTDTQYF,TRBJ2-3,16,TRBV7-8,few,-
TGTGCCAGCAGTTCCGGACAGGGGACGCAGTATTTT,CASSSGQGTQYF,TRBJ2-3,12,TRBV12-3/TRBV12-4,many,TRBD1
TGTGCCAGCAGCCCAGGGGGGTCCGATGAAAAACTGTTTTTT,CASSPGGSDEKLFF,TRBJ1-4,14,TRBV7-2,-,TRBD1
TGTGCCAGCAGAGGGGGGGGAGGGGACTATGGCTACACCTTC,CASRGGGGDYGYTF,TRBJ1-2,14,TRBV6-5,many,-
TGTGCCACCAGTGTCGGATCCACAGATACGCAGTATTTT,CATSVGSTDTQYF,TRBJ2-3,13,TRBV24-1,few,-
TGTGCCAGCAGTCTTCGGTGGACAGGGAAGGTGAAGCACGGCTACACCTTC,CASSLRWTGKVKHGYTF,TRBJ1-2,17,TRBV27,-,TRBD1
TGCAGTGCTAGGGGGCCCAGGGACACTGAAGCTTTCTTT,CSARGPRDTEAFF,TRBJ1-1,13,TRBV20-1,few,-
TGCGCCAGCAGGGACTATGGCACATCTGAGCAGTTCTTC,CASRDYGTSEQFF,TRBJ2-1,13,TRBV5-1,-,-
TGCGCCAGCAGCTTCGCAGGGGGCGCTGAAGATACGCAGTATTTT,CASSFAGGAEDTQYF,TRBJ2-3,15,TRBV5-1,-,TRBD1
TGCGCCAGCAGCCAAGTGGCGGGGGTATTTACCTACGAGCAGTACTTC,CASSQVAGVFTYEQYF,TRBJ2-7,16,TRBV4-3,-,TRBD2
TGTGCCACCAGTGATCCCGCTTACCCTACGACAGGACTCCAAGAGACCCAGTACTTC,CATSDPAYPTTGLQETQYF,TRBJ2-5,19,TRBV24-1,few,-
TGTGCCAGCTCACCATTCGGGGGCAATCAGCCCCAGCATTTT,CASSPFGGNQPQHF,TRBJ1-5,14,TRBV18,-,-
TGTGCCAGCAGCCAAGTAGTACGGGAGACCCAGTACTTC,CASSQVVRETQYF,TRBJ2-5,13,TRBV14,many,-
TGTGCCGTCGGGGGAAAGGGGGCCACCGGGGAGCTGTTTTTT,CAVGGKGATGELFF,TRBJ2-2,14,TRBV27,once,-
TGTGCCAGCAGTTACGATTCGGAACAAGAGACCCAGTACTTC,CASSYDSEQETQYF,TRBJ2-5,14,TRBV6-5,-,-
TGTGCCAGCAGTTCGACCCGACTGACATGGAGGCCTGGAAACACCATATATTTT,CASSSTRLTWRPGNTIYF,TRBJ1-3,18,TRBV6-2/TRBV6-3,few,-
TGTGCCAGCAGTTACTCTAGCTACAATGAGCAGTTCTTC,CASSYSSYNEQFF,TRBJ2-1,13,TRBV6-2/TRBV6-3,many,-
TGCGCCAGCAGCTCGTACAGGGTGCAAGGGGAGCTGTTTTTT,CASSSYRVQGELFF,TRBJ2-2,14,TRBV5-1,many,-
TGTGCCAGCAGCTTAATGGGGGACCGTGCGGATACGCAGTATTTT,CASSLMGDRADTQYF,TRBJ2-3,15,TRBV7-3,few,-
TGTGCCAGCAGTCGCACAGGGGGCCACCGGGATCAGCCCCAGCATTTT,CASSRTGGHRDQPQHF,TRBJ1-5,16,TRBV6-1,-,TRBD1
TGTGCCGGGAAATCGGGTGCGAACACCGGGGAGCTGTTTTTT,CAGKSGANTGELFF,TRBJ2-2,14,TRBV12-3/TRBV12-4,many,-
TGTGCCAGCAGCTTAGTATCCATAGCGGGGAAAATCACAGATACGCAGTATTTT,CASSLVSIAGKITDTQYF,TRBJ2-3,18,TRBV11-2,few,TRBD2
TGCGCCAGCAGCGATGTCCAGGGATATGGCTACACCTTC,CASSDVQGYGYTF,TRBJ1-2,13,TRBV5-1,few,-
TGTGCCAGCAGTTCAGGGTGGTCAGATACGCAGTATTTT,CASSSGWSDTQYF,TRBJ2-3,13,TRBV12-3/TRBV12-4,many,-
TGTGCCAGCAGCCCGGGACTCCTTTACAATGAGCAGTTCTTC,CASSPGLLYNEQFF,TRBJ2-1,14,TRBV7-9,few,-
TGTGCCAGCAGTTCCGCCGGGGGTGAACGGTACGAGCAGTACTTC,CASSSAGGERYEQYF,TRBJ2-7,15,TRBV27,many,-
TGTGCCAGCAGCCGGACTAGCGGGGGGGTAGGAGTAGATACGCAGTATTTT,CASSRTSGGVGVDTQYF,TRBJ2-3,17,TRBV7-8,-,TRBD2
TGCGCCAGCAGCTTGGAGAGGGGCTCTAATGAAAAACTGTTTTTT,CASSLERGSNEKLFF,TRBJ1-4,15,TRBV5-1,many,-
TGTGCCATCAGTGAGTTTGAGGGGTCTAGCAATCAGCCCCAGCATTTT,CAISEFEGSSNQPQHF,TRBJ1-5,16,TRBV10-3,many,-
TGTGCCAGCACCTCCCCCCTAGACAGTTCCCTCTATGGCTACACCTTC,CASTSPLDSSLYGYTF,TRBJ1-2,16,TRBV12-3/TRBV12-4,-,-
TGTGCCAGCAGCTCGACAGCGCCTTATTCACCCCTCCACTTT,CASSSTAPYSPLHF,TRBJ1-6,14,TRBV11-2,few,-
TGCGCCAGCAGCCAAGATCATGAGGGAGAGAACACTGAAGCTTTCTTT,CASSQDHEGENTEAFF,TRBJ1-1,16,TRBV4-3,many,-
TGCGCCAGCAGCCAAGATAAACGGGGGGCATGGGAGACCCAGTACTTC,CASSQDKRGAWETQYF,TRBJ2-5,16,TRBV4-3,many,-
TGTGCCAGCAGTTCACAGGGAATATCGACTGAAGCTTTCTTT,CASSSQGISTEAFF,TRBJ1-1,14,TRBV12-3/TRBV12-4,few,-
TGTGCCAGCAGCTTGGTGCAGGCTGGTGAGCAGTTCTTC,CASSLVQAGEQFF,TRBJ2-1,13,TRBV5-5,few,-
TGTGCCAGCAGATGGGCCCGCGAGACCCAGTACTTC,CASRWARETQYF,TRBJ2-5,12,TRBV2,many,-
TGCAGTGCTAGAGATACTGCTAGCAATCAGCCCCAGCATTTT,CSARDTASNQPQHF,TRBJ1-5,14,TRBV20-1,many,-
TGTGCCAGCAGTTCGGGGAATGAAAAACTGTTTTTT,CASSSGNEKLFF,TRBJ1-4,12,TRBV12-3/TRBV12-4,-,-
TGCTGTGCTACCAGGGGAATGATAGGGTCCGGGGAGCTGTTTTTT,CCATRGMIGSGELFF,TRBJ2-2,15,TRBV20-1,-,-
TGCGCCAGCAGCTTGGACCTGAGCTCCTACGAGCAGTACTTC,CASSLDLSSYEQYF,TRBJ2-7,14,TRBV5-1,many,-
TGTGCCAGCAGCTTAGGGATGGGGCATGAAGCTTTCTTT,CASSLGMGHEAFF,TRBJ1-1,13,TRBV7-7,many,-
TGTGCCAGCAGTTACGGGGCCGGGGAGCTGTTTTTT,CASSYGAGELFF,TRBJ2-2,12,TRBV6-2/TRBV6-3,many,-
TGCGCCAGCAGCCAAGTGGGAGGTCCAGATACGCAGTATTTT,CASSQVGGPDTQYF,TRBJ2-3,14,TRBV4-1,many,-
TGTGCCAGCAGAGACCGGGACAGTGATGAAAAACTGTTTTTT,CASRDRDSDEKLFF,TRBJ1-4,14,TRBV4-2,many,TRBD1
TGCGCCAGCAGCCAAGAGGCAGGGGGAACAGATACGCAGTATTTT,CASSQEAGGTDTQYF,TRBJ2-3,15,TRBV4-3,many,TRBD1